This T cell receptor beta chain came from a study of molecular identifiers for immune sequencing clone quantification. TCRdb re-called the PCR reads through MiXCR, storing one row per CDR3 protein. The sample includes approximately 680,000 distinct CDR3 sequences, around 25% of them seen just once. The CDR3 contains 15 residues. CDR1 and CDR2 from the germline V gene are ENHRY and SYGVKD. Trimming at V came to 0 bases and at J to 6 bases, leaving 6 bases not matched to a gene. Study-wide findings and caveats: Sharing of a barcode by identical TCR molecules could cause highly expanded clone sizes to be underestimated. For effector cells, clones above 20 RNA copies held over 98% of molecules; for naive cells, under 1%. Detectable among roughly 1 million naive cells, according to reports, was Jurkat TCR RNA spiked in from one cell.

This clonotype was observed at least ten times. Its cognate antigen is unknown. The sample comprised naive CD8+ T cells from blood, with Jurkat cell RNA spiked in. Sample subset: FACS-sorted CD8+CD4-CCR7+CD45RA+ naive T cells. The source is a human donor in good health. Some libraries in this study had Jurkat cell RNA spiked in. The V gene is TRBV10-3, the J gene TRBJ2-7, with TRBD2 matching over 9 bases. CDR3 DNA: TGTGCCATCAGTGAGTCGGGGTTAGCGGGAGTCGAGCAGTACTTC. Its translation is CAISESGLAGVEQYF.